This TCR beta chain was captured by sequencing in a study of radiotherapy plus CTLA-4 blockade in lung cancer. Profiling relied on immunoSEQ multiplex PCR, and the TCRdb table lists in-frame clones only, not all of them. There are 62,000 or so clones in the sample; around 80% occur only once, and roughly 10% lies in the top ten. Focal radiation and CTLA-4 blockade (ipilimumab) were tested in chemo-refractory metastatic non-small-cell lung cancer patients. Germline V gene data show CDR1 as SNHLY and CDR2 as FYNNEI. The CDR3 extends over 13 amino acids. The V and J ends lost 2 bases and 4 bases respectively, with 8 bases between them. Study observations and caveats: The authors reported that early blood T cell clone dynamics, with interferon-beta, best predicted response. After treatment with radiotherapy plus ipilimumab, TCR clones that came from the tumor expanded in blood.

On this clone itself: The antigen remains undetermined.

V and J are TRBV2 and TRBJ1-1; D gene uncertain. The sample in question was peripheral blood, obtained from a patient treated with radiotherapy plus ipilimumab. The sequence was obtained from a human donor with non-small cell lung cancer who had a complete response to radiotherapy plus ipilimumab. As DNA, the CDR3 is TGTGCCAGCAGTGAACGGGCAGGCACTGAAGCTTTCTTT. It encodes CASSERAGTEAFF.